This T cell receptor beta chain is drawn from a study of T cells in Graves' hyperthyroidism and ophthalmopathy. Germline V gene lookup returns CDR1 MNHNS and CDR2 SASEGT. The CDR3 has 14 residues. Trimming at V came to 5 bases and at J to 4 bases, leaving 7 bases not matched to a gene. Any patient presenting with uncontrolled infection, other autoimmune disease, pregnancy or lactation was left out. Researchers took RNA transcripts and amplified the TCR beta CDR3 regions from them. First-round RT-PCR with HTBI primers amplified the TCR CDR3 region. MiXCR was run by TCRdb on the multiplex PCR reads, yielding one entry per CDR3 protein. Found here are 550,000 to 700,000 distinct CDR3 sequences, roughly 14% of them singletons; the top ten hold around 4.5%.

Sequenced input: blood. This chain links TRBV6-1 with TRBJ2-5; the match to TRBD1 covers 7 bases. The receptor comes from a woman in her forties with Graves' ophthalmopathy. Written as DNA, the CDR3 is TGTGCCAGCAGTCCAACCAACAGGGGAGAGACCCAGTACTTC. Its protein product is CASSPTNRGETQYF.